The rows below give T cell receptor beta chains drawn from one sample of a study of cytomegalovirus exposure and HLA in healthy donors. This table comes from immunoSEQ multiplex PCR, and its TCRdb copy is limited to in-frame clones, with some not included. The sample has 150,000 to 200,000 clones; roughly 87% are singletons. The sample was PBMCs. These receptors were obtained from a boy between 2 and 15 years old in good health and CMV-seronegative. Each CDR3 is given with its conserved first and last residue. A D gene is named only where the DNA matches it firmly. Where a row states a size, it is once, few, many or the class of an expanded clone; other rows omit it.

D gene: TRBD1
V gene: TRBV7-9
clone size: NA
J gene: TRBJ1-1
CDR3 protein: CASSLVKGAEGTEAFF
CDR3 DNA: TGTGCCAGCAGCTTAGTAAAGGGGGCGGAGGGCACTGAAGCTTTCTTT

D gene: NA
V gene: TRBV6-6
clone size: few
J gene: TRBJ2-7
CDR3 protein: CASSRDWVYEQYF
CDR3 DNA: TGTGCCAGCAGTAGGGACTGGGTCTACGAGCAGTACTTC

D gene: NA
V gene: TRBV6-1
clone size: NA
J gene: TRBJ2-5
CDR3 protein: CASSVSYRGQQETQYF
CDR3 DNA: TGTGCCAGCAGTGTTTCGTATCGGGGACAACAAGAGACCCAGTACTTC

D gene: TRBD1
V gene: TRBV29-1
clone size: NA
J gene: TRBJ1-2
CDR3 protein: CSVEGGFWDRGYSGYTF
CDR3 DNA: TGCAGCGTTGAAGGGGGATTTTGGGACAGGGGATATAGTGGCTACACCTTC

D gene: TRBD2
V gene: TRBV7-6
clone size: NA
J gene: TRBJ2-7
CDR3 protein: CASSYGLAGGYEQYF
CDR3 DNA: TGTGCCAGCAGTTATGGACTAGCGGGAGGTTACGAGCAGTACTTC

D gene: NA
V gene: TRBV6-6
clone size: NA
J gene: TRBJ1-2
CDR3 protein: CASSAGQNYGYTF
CDR3 DNA: TGTGCCAGCAGCGCTGGTCAGAACTATGGCTACACCTTC

D gene: TRBD1
V gene: TRBV27
clone size: NA
J gene: TRBJ2-1
CDR3 protein: CASSLPGTGYHEQFF
CDR3 DNA: TGTGCCAGCAGTCTTCCCGGGACAGGGTACCATGAGCAGTTCTTC

D gene: TRBD1
V gene: TRBV28
clone size: NA
J gene: TRBJ2-1
CDR3 protein: CASSIRTGRAKGSYNEQFF
CDR3 DNA: TGTGCCAGCAGTATACGGACAGGTCGGGCTAAGGGCTCCTACAATGAGCAGTTCTTC

D gene: NA
V gene: TRBV27
clone size: NA
J gene: TRBJ2-3
CDR3 protein: CASQPRSRGPSTDTQYF
CDR3 DNA: TGTGCCAGCCAGCCCCGATCGCGGGGCCCTAGCACAGATACGCAGTATTTT

D gene: NA
V gene: TRBV9
clone size: once
J gene: TRBJ1-3
CDR3 protein: CASAQADTIYF
CDR3 DNA: TGTGCCAGCGCACAGGCCGACACCATATATTTT

D gene: NA
V gene: TRBV5-1
clone size: NA
J gene: TRBJ2-1
CDR3 protein: CASSLLGPSSYNEQFF
CDR3 DNA: TGCGCCAGCAGCCTTTTAGGTCCTAGCTCCTACAATGAGCAGTTCTTC

D gene: TRBD1
V gene: TRBV28
clone size: NA
J gene: TRBJ1-2
CDR3 protein: CASSPGTVYGYTF
CDR3 DNA: TGTGCCAGCAGTCCCGGGACAGTCTATGGCTACACCTTC

D gene: NA
V gene: TRBV18
clone size: NA
J gene: TRBJ1-4
CDR3 protein: CASSPSHGTNEKLFF
CDR3 DNA: TGTGCCAGCTCCCCTTCTCATGGCACTAATGAAAAACTGTTTTTT

D gene: NA
V gene: TRBV9
clone size: once
J gene: TRBJ1-2
CDR3 protein: CASSVDRVAYGYTF
CDR3 DNA: TGTGCCAGCAGCGTAGACAGGGTCGCCTATGGCTACACCTTC

D gene: TRBD1
V gene: TRBV7-6
clone size: once
J gene: TRBJ2-7
CDR3 protein: CASSSQQGAAYEQYF
CDR3 DNA: TGTGCCAGCAGCTCTCAACAGGGGGCAGCCTACGAGCAGTACTTC

D gene: TRBD2
V gene: TRBV7-9
clone size: NA
J gene: TRBJ2-1
CDR3 protein: CASSPWTSGREYNEQFF
CDR3 DNA: TGTGCCAGCAGCCCGTGGACTAGCGGGAGGGAATACAATGAGCAGTTCTTC

D gene: NA
V gene: TRBV30
clone size: NA
J gene: TRBJ1-1
CDR3 protein: CAWSRQATEAFF
CDR3 DNA: TGTGCCTGGAGCAGACAGGCCACTGAAGCTTTCTTT

D gene: NA
V gene: TRBV28
clone size: NA
J gene: TRBJ2-1
CDR3 protein: CASSLTENNEQFF
CDR3 DNA: TGTGCCAGCAGCCTGACTGAGAACAATGAGCAGTTCTTC

D gene: NA
V gene: TRBV18
clone size: NA
J gene: TRBJ2-7
CDR3 protein: CASSSPSGSGYEQYF
CDR3 DNA: TGTGCCAGCTCCTCTCCCTCCGGGAGCGGTTACGAGCAGTACTTC

D gene: TRBD1
V gene: TRBV27
clone size: NA
J gene: TRBJ2-7
CDR3 protein: CASSLSSGGRSLLHEQYF
CDR3 DNA: TGTGCCAGCAGTTTATCGTCAGGGGGAAGGTCACTCTTACACGAGCAGTACTTC

D gene: NA
V gene: TRBV5-1
clone size: NA
J gene: TRBJ2-4
CDR3 protein: CASSLSYGETKNIQYF
CDR3 DNA: TGCGCCAGCAGCTTATCTTACGGGGAAACCAAAAACATTCAGTACTTC

D gene: TRBD1
V gene: TRBV2
clone size: NA
J gene: TRBJ1-4
CDR3 protein: CASSVGTGGGEKLFF
CDR3 DNA: TGTGCCAGCAGTGTCGGGACAGGGGGTGGTGAAAAACTGTTTTTT

D gene: NA
V gene: TRBV27
clone size: NA
J gene: TRBJ1-1
CDR3 protein: CASSFSLNTEAFF
CDR3 DNA: TGTGCCAGCAGTTTCAGTCTGAACACTGAAGCTTTCTTT

D gene: TRBD1
V gene: TRBV30
clone size: NA
J gene: TRBJ1-6
CDR3 protein: CAWGDRDGSPLHF
CDR3 DNA: TGTGCCTGGGGGGACAGGGATGGCTCACCCCTCCACTTT

D gene: NA
V gene: TRBV6-1
clone size: NA
J gene: TRBJ2-7
CDR3 protein: CASTQDGRFHEQYF
CDR3 DNA: TGTGCCAGCACCCAAGATGGGAGGTTCCACGAGCAGTACTTC

D gene: TRBD1
V gene: TRBV28
clone size: NA
J gene: TRBJ1-3
CDR3 protein: CASSLASGTGLSGNTIYF
CDR3 DNA: TGTGCCAGCAGTCTCGCTTCCGGGACAGGACTCTCTGGAAACACCATATATTTT

D gene: TRBD1
V gene: TRBV9
clone size: NA
J gene: TRBJ1-2
CDR3 protein: CASSVTGGIYGYTF
CDR3 DNA: TGTGCCAGCAGCGTAACAGGGGGGATCTATGGCTACACCTTC

D gene: NA
V gene: TRBV5-8
clone size: NA
J gene: TRBJ2-5
CDR3 protein: CASSLQGTPETQYF
CDR3 DNA: TGTGCCAGCAGCTTACAGGGTACCCCCGAGACCCAGTACTTC

D gene: NA
V gene: TRBV7-2
clone size: NA
J gene: TRBJ2-7
CDR3 protein: CASSLVGQDSYEQYF
CDR3 DNA: TGTGCCAGCAGCTTAGTGGGGCAGGACTCCTACGAGCAGTACTTC

D gene: NA
V gene: TRBV6-5
clone size: NA
J gene: TRBJ2-7
CDR3 protein: CASRRTAYEQYF
CDR3 DNA: TGTGCCAGCAGGCGGACAGCCTACGAGCAGTACTTC

D gene: TRBD1
V gene: TRBV6-1
clone size: NA
J gene: TRBJ2-5
CDR3 protein: CASSELTGGIGTQYF
CDR3 DNA: TGTGCCAGCAGTGAGCTGACAGGGGGGATCGGGACCCAGTACTTC

D gene: NA
V gene: TRBV4-2
clone size: once
J gene: TRBJ2-1
CDR3 protein: CASSQVGGIFNEQFF
CDR3 DNA: TGTGCCAGCAGCCAAGTCGGGGGAATCTTCAATGAGCAGTTCTTC

D gene: NA
V gene: TRBV18
clone size: few
J gene: TRBJ2-2
CDR3 protein: CASSPRGKNTGELFF
CDR3 DNA: TGTGCCAGCTCACCAAGAGGGAAGAACACCGGGGAGCTGTTTTTT

D gene: TRBD1
V gene: TRBV5-1
clone size: NA
J gene: TRBJ2-7
CDR3 protein: CASSVTGTGYEQYF
CDR3 DNA: TGCGCCAGCAGCGTTACCGGGACAGGCTACGAGCAGTACTTC